The next 5 T cell receptor beta chains were all read from a single sample in a study of blood T cell repertoires in COVID-19. Repertoires were generated with immunoSEQ multiplex PCR, while TCRdb's copy carries only in-frame clones and drops some. The repertoire has roughly 250,000 clones, around 90% of them found once; the top ten carry over 6%. The sample consisted of PBMCs or T cells enriched from blood (not recorded which). Source of these receptors: a woman aged 25-40 years with acute COVID-19.

The chain carries TRBV9 and TRBJ2-1, with D uncertain. Germline loops: CDR1 SGDLS, CDR2 YYNGEE. V was clipped by 0 bases and J by 4 bases, with 8 bases between them. The CDR3 has 14 amino acids. The CDR3 sequence is CASSVAPEYNEQFF. CDR3 bases: TGTGCCAGCAGCGTAGCCCCAGAATACAATGAGCAGTTCTTC.

This chain links TRBV28 with TRBJ1-2, with D unclear. The V end lost 2 bases, the J end lost 0 bases, and 10 bases lay between the germline ends. CDR1 and CDR2 (germline): MDHEN, SYDVKM. This CDR3 spans 15 amino acids. The CDR3 DNA is TGTGCCAGCAGTTTACGGGGTATATCTAACTATGGCTACACCTTC. It is translated as CASSLRGISNYGYTF.

This sequence joins TRBV7-9 and TRBJ2-2; TRBD1 agrees at 7 bases. CDR1 is SEHNR and CDR2 is FQNEAQ in the germline V gene (reference sequence). The V and J ends lost 4 bases and 2 bases, in that order; junction bases with no gene match: 7. CDR3 length: 16 residues. CDR3 amino acids: CASSSRTGGNTGELFF. As DNA, the CDR3 is TGTGCCAGCAGCTCTCGGACAGGAGGAAACACCGGGGAGCTGTTTTTT.

This clone was counted a few times. The chain links TRBV5-1 to TRBJ2-1; the match to TRBD1 covers 7 bases. Germline CDR1 SGHRS, CDR2 YFSETQ. The CDR3 runs to 14 residues. V lost 5 bases and J lost 2; bases outside the gene matches: 4. The CDR3, as DNA: TGCGCCAGCAGACAGGGGACCCCCTACAATGAGCAGTTCTTC. Protein product: CASRQGTPYNEQFF.

V gene TRBV15 combines with J gene TRBJ2-1; possibly TRBD1 for D (5 bases). This CDR3 spans 13 amino acids. Trimming took 5 bases from V and 7 from J, leaving 12 bases between them. Germline loops: CDR1 LNHNV, CDR2 YYDKDF (reference sequence). In DNA form, the CDR3 reads TGTGCCACCAGCCGACAGCTAGGGAATGAGCAGTTCTTC. Translated, it gives CATSRQLGNEQFF.